The 2 T cell receptor beta chains below come from one sample, sequenced in a study of blood T cells in healthy people across ages. A second PCR, run for 7 to 11 cycles, used a sample-barcoded 5' primer plus a J-beta primer mix. Via MiXCR, TCRdb re-called the 5' RACE reads, giving one row per CDR3 protein. The profile shows 1.5 million to 2 million distinct CDR3 sequences, roughly 28% of them singletons. The sequenced sample was blood. Receptors were obtained from a woman aged 25 to 39 in good health.

This chain links TRBV12-3 or TRBV12-4 with TRBJ2-1; D ambiguous. This CDR3 region has 12 residues. The germline V and J ends were trimmed by 5 bases and 10 bases, with 12 bases remaining between them. CDR3 DNA: TGTGCCAGCAGTCCTAATAACTACGAGCAGTTCTTC. Its protein product is CASSPNNYEQFF.

This clonotype was observed at least ten times. The J gene is TRBJ1-2, the V gene TRBV29-1, with D uncertain. In germline, CDR1 is SQVTM, CDR2 ANQGSEA. CDR3 size: 12 residues. V lost 5 bases to trimming and J lost 2 bases, with 9 bases between them. The CDR3 loop reads CSVQTQNYGYTF. The CDR3 bases are TGCAGCGTTCAGACACAAAACTATGGCTACACCTTC.